The 11 T cell receptor beta chains in this list originate from one sample, sequenced in a study of T cells after yellow fever vaccination. A single record per CDR3 protein comes from TCRdb applying MiXCR to the 5' RACE reads. The table includes 240,000 or so distinct CDR3 sequences, 6.9% detected once. The sample consisted of CD4+ T cells sorted from PBMCs, taken 15 days after the yellow fever booster vaccination. The receptors stem from a man aged 25-45 years who received the YFV17D yellow fever vaccine.

Only a few counts were recorded for this clonotype. The V gene is TRBV5-1, the J gene TRBJ2-2, with TRBD1 matching over 8 bases. Germline loops: CDR1 SGHRS, CDR2 YFSETQ. The V segment lost 3 bases and the J segment 1 base; nucleotides outside the gene matches: 2. The CDR3 spans 15 residues. The CDR3 nucleotides read TGCGCCAGCAGCTCCGGGACAGGGAACACCGGGGAGCTGTTTTTT. It specifies CASSSGTGNTGELFF.

This clonotype was counted a few times. The chain has TRBV3-1 and TRBJ1-2; D gene unclear. V lost 5 bases to trimming and J lost 1 base, with 11 bases between them. Germline values: CDR1 LGHDT, CDR2 YNNKEL (reference sequence). This CDR3 comprises 14 residues. The CDR3, as DNA: TGTGCCAGCAGCGCGGACGGAAGTAACTATGGCTACACCTTC. Protein sequence: CASSADGSNYGYTF.

The V call is TRBV30, the J call TRBJ2-7; D call uncertain. The V end was cut by 2 bases, the J end by 5 bases, with 19 bases between. The CDR3 length is 15 residues. Germline-derived CDR1 and CDR2 are GTSNPN and SVGIG (reference sequence). The CDR3 loop reads CAWSRATGPSHEQYF. CDR3 nucleotide sequence: TGTGCCTGGAGTAGGGCTACGGGCCCTTCCCACGAGCAGTACTTC.

In regard to this clonotype: The junction departs from germline at one end; a sequencing error may be responsible. V usage is TRBV12-3 or TRBV12-4 and J usage is TRBJ1-2; tentatively, D is TRBD1 (6 bases). This CDR3 comprises 15 residues. CDR3 loop: CARSLKRSGAWGYTF. CDR3 coding DNA: TGTGCCAGAAGTTTAAAGCGTTCGGGGGCGTGGGGCTACACCTTC.

This clonotype was seen ten or more times. The gene calls are TRBV29-1 and TRBJ1-5; 7 nucleotides agree with TRBD1. The germline CDR1 and CDR2 sequences are SQVTM and ANQGSEA. CDR3 size: 14 residues. Losses at the gene ends were 6 bases for V and 0 bases for J; bases not matched to a gene: 5. CDR3 coding DNA: TGCAGCGTCCGGGACAGAAATAGCAATCAGCCCCAGCATTTT. Protein sequence: CSVRDRNSNQPQHF.

This clonotype was seen many times. J is TRBJ2-1 and V is TRBV10-3; D is unclear. Germline V CDR1 and CDR2: ENHRY, SYGVKD. The CDR3 contains 13 residues. The V end was cut by 0 bases, the J end by 8 bases, with 8 bases between. CDR3 loop: CAISESVLDEQFF. CDR3 nucleotide sequence: TGTGCCATCAGTGAGTCCGTGTTGGATGAGCAGTTCTTC.

V usage is TRBV28 and J usage is TRBJ2-5, with a possible D match to TRBD1 (5 bases). The germline V gene has CDR1 MDHEN and CDR2 SYDVKM. This CDR3 comprises 14 residues. Trimming took 3 bases from V and 5 from J, leaving 13 bases between them. The CDR3 coding sequence is TGTGCCAGCAGTTTGCAAGGGGCTATGGAGACCCAGTACTTC. Translation gives CASSLQGAMETQYF.

This clonotype was seen a handful of times. CDR3 loop: CATSDAPSYSSTDTQYF. CDR3 nucleotides: TGTGCCACCAGTGATGCCCCTAGTTACTCTAGCACAGATACGCAGTATTTT. This chain uses TRBV24-1 with TRBJ2-3; no definite D call. CDR1 and CDR2 from the germline V gene are KGHDR and SFDVKD. The CDR3 length is 17 residues. The V end lost 3 bases, the J end lost 0 bases, and 15 bases lay between the germline ends.

The chain is built from TRBV5-1 and TRBJ2-5, with D unresolved. V lost 6 bases, J lost 4 bases, and 7 bases lay in between. The CDR3 loop spans 11 amino acids. Germline assignment: CDR1 SGHRS and CDR2 YFSETQ. This CDR3 reads CASTQAETQYF. As DNA, the CDR3 is TGCGCCAGCACCCAGGCAGAGACCCAGTACTTC.

The sample holds a few counts of this clonotype. This chain links TRBV7-2 with TRBJ2-3, with 9 bases identical to TRBD2. Germline CDR1 reads SGHTA; CDR2 reads FQGNSA. CDR3 length equals 16 residues. The J segment lost 2 bases and the V segment lost 6 bases, leaving 9 bases of the junction unmatched. This CDR3 reads CASSTWAGGNTDTQYF. Written as DNA, the CDR3 is TGTGCCAGCAGTACTTGGGCGGGAGGGAACACAGATACGCAGTATTTT. The full variable domain, rest sourced from reference TRBV7-2 and TRBJ2-3, is GAGVSQSPSNKVTEKGKDVELRCDPISGHTALYWYRQSLGQGLEFLIYFQGNSAPDKSGLPSDRFSAERTGGSVSTLTIQRTQQEDSAVYLCASSTWAGGNTDTQYFGPGTRLTVL.

Details on this clonotype: Being one base from a much bigger clone, this may be a read error. The chain links TRBV20-1 to TRBJ2-3; tentatively, D is TRBD2 (5 bases). The V gene's germline CDR1 is DFQATT and CDR2 SNEGSKA (reference sequence). CDR3 size: 15 residues. CDR3 residues: CGAPTGRLSTDTQYF. The CDR3 nucleotides are TGCGGTGCTCCGACGGGAAGGTTGAGCACAGATACGCAGTATTTT.